A selection of T cell receptor beta chains follows, all from one sample in a study of beta chain features in type 1 diabetes. This table comes from immunoSEQ multiplex PCR, and its TCRdb copy is limited to in-frame clones, with some not included. The sample contains 200,000 to 300,000 clones, 9.5% to 13% of which appear only once. Sequences were obtained from naive CD4+ T cells from blood. Receptor source: a man aged 30 to 39 with type 1 diabetes. The CDR3 runs from the conserved cysteine through the conserved F or W. Each record gives: J gene, clone size, D gene, V gene, CDR3 DNA, CDR3 protein. A D gene is named only where the DNA matches it firmly. Clone size is stated in some rows and not others, as once, few, many or a class when expanded.

>TRBJ2-3|.|TRBD2|TRBV4-1
TGCGCCAGCAGCTTAGGACTAGCGGGGGGCACAGATACGCAGTATTTT
CASSLGLAGGTDTQYF
>TRBJ2-7|few|.|TRBV4-1
TGCGCCAGCAGCCCAACCGAAGGGAAGCCCAGGGGGGAAGGCTACGAGCAGTACTTC
CASSPTEGKPRGEGYEQYF
>TRBJ1-2|few|TRBD1|TRBV7-6
TGTGCCAGCAGCTTAACGGACAGGGGTAATGGCTACACCTTC
CASSLTDRGNGYTF
>TRBJ1-5|.|.|TRBV19
TGTGCCAGTAGCCAGGAGGAATTCGATCAGCCCCAGCATTTT
CASSQEEFDQPQHF
>TRBJ2-3|.|TRBD2|TRBV4-1
TGCGCCAGCAGCCAAGCTCTAGCGGCGGGCACAGATACGCAGTATTTT
CASSQALAAGTDTQYF
>TRBJ1-1|few|TRBD1|TRBV6-5
TGTGCCAGCAGGTCCGGGACAGGGGGCGTCACTGAAGCTTTCTTT
CASRSGTGGVTEAFF
>TRBJ2-1|few|TRBD2|TRBV19
TGTGCCAGTAGTACTTCGGGAGGGGGAGGGAATGAGCAGTTCTTC
CASSTSGGGGNEQFF
>TRBJ1-1|few|.|TRBV5-1
TGCGCCAGCAGCCTAATGCCAGGGGCTTCCACTGAAGCTTTCTTT
CASSLMPGASTEAFF
>TRBJ2-1|.|.|TRBV18
TGTGCCAGCTCAGCTCAGGAGGGCTACAATGAGCAGTTCTTC
CASSAQEGYNEQFF
>TRBJ2-7|few|TRBD1|TRBV5-4
TGTGCCAGCAGCCGTCCGGGACAGGGAGGGAAGGGGCAGTACTTC
CASSRPGQGGKGQYF
>TRBJ1-1|.|.|TRBV29-1
TGCAGCGTTGAAATGGCATTGAACACTGAAGCTTTCTTT
CSVEMALNTEAFF
>TRBJ1-5|.|.|TRBV9
TGTGCCAGCAGCCCCATCTCCCCGGGGGACCGAAATCAGCCCCAGCATTTT
CASSPISPGDRNQPQHF
>TRBJ2-3|.|TRBD2|TRBV27
TGTGCCAGCAGTCCCCGGTTAGCGGGGGGCACAGATACGCAGTATTTT
CASSPRLAGGTDTQYF
>TRBJ2-5|few|.|TRBV6-6
TGTGCCAGCAGTTCTAGGGGGGAGACCCAGTACTTC
CASSSRGETQYF
>TRBJ1-6|few|.|TRBV5-1
TGCGCCAGCAGCTTGGATGGGAGCGGCCCACCCCTCCACTTT
CASSLDGSGPPLHF
>TRBJ1-2|few|TRBD1|TRBV9
TGTGCCAGCAGCGAGGGACAGGGAGGGCACTATGGCTACACCTTC
CASSEGQGGHYGYTF